This T cell receptor (beta chain) was captured by sequencing in a study of T cell repertoires in ileal Crohn's disease (dated by TCRdb to about 2019). For context, the study as a whole: The median duration of disease was approximately 8.3 years, and at the time of surgery 30% to 35% of patients were active smokers. All patients had surgery for a complication: stricturing disease in about 60% and penetrating disease in about 40%. Roughly half of the patients were given postoperative therapy, with approximately 18 on anti-TNF agents and 11 to 12 on thiopurines. MI samples were biopsies from the proximal margin of the surgical specimen. Roughly 540 nanograms of biopsy DNA per sample were submitted for commercial TCRB immunosequencing. TCR repertoire analysis was performed in around 61 Crohn's disease patients drawn from a prospective multicentre cohort. The study was conducted in parallel with a multicentre cohort built to find predictors of early endoscopic recurrence after ileocolonic resection. Endoscopic postoperative recurrence was defined as a Rutgeerts score above i0. The study sequenced approximately 150 mucosal samples from 57 patients, taken at several locations on the surgical specimen and at postoperative endoscopy.

The library relied on the immunoSEQ multiplex PCR assay. A two-step, amplification bias-controlled multiplex PCR was used by Adaptive Biotechnology to amplify CDR3 regions from genomic DNA. Primers covering every V and J gene segment were used in the first PCR, while barcodes and Illumina adapters were added in the second PCR. An Illumina instrument was used to sequence the CDR3 libraries. The study's processing was this. The analysis used both the pipelines supplied by the vendor and custom analysis of the raw data in R/Bioconductor with R version 3.3.0. Clonality, which ranges from 0 to 1, was calculated as the inverse of the normalised Shannon entropy across all productive clones. High-frequency clones were defined as the share of the repertoire taken up by the top 100 clones, keeping only clones that passed a 95% confidence test. Repertoire diversity was measured with the Simpson index, and overlap between samples was measured with the Morisita-Horn index. The source is immuneACCESS, and TCRdb retained only in-frame sequences with V and J called. Part of the clones is not carried over; for the studies checked, unresolved V genes explain less than half of this, and the remainder is unexplained. V and J calls plus clone size are reproduced from that table; the DNA served to infer D and trimming. The sample records several thousand clones, about nine tenths of which are singletons. Jointly, the top ten make up approximately 4% of the sample.

Overall results and qualifications from the work: Only a subgroup of patients, of unstated size, had their mucosal CD4 and CD8 T cells sorted and sequenced. Sorted CD8 T cells carried more high-frequency clones than CD4 T cells, suggesting mucosal expansions were mainly CD8. A significantly higher proportion of clonal expansions was observed in active smokers at surgery than in non-smokers (approximately 28% vs 17%, p=0.02). Higher high-frequency clone percentages at surgery were associated with endoscopic recurrence; all patients with clonality above 26.8% (18/57) had recurrence.

The time point label, as the study defines it: proximal margin of the surgical specimen (macroscopically non-inflamed). To be eligible, patients had to be adults with ileal or ileocolonic Crohn's disease and an indication for ileocolonic resection. Whole ileal mucosal biopsies were stored frozen at -80°C before DNA extraction. Genomic DNA was isolated from frozen whole biopsies using a TRizol-based method, and the DNA was quantified with a NanoDrop 2000 spectrophotometer. On this clone: The antigen it recognizes is unknown. No base quality information exists; no much larger clone differs at one position.

This TCR was sampled from an adult with Crohn's disease. The specimen was ileal tissue.

The CDR3 has the sequence CASTGRSESPLHF. At the DNA level, the sequence is TGTGCCAGCACCGGGCGTAGTGAGTCACCCCTCCACTTT. The sequence joins TRBV6-5 to TRBJ1-6; the D gene identity is not certain. V is clipped by 7 bases and J by 10 bases, and the sequence between their germline boundaries is 14 bases long. From cysteine to phenylalanine, the CDR3 is 13 amino acids long. The retained sequence is limited to the CDR3, 39 bases, with the frame set at the first base. CDR1 and CDR2 (MNHEY, SVGAGI) derive from the germline V gene.